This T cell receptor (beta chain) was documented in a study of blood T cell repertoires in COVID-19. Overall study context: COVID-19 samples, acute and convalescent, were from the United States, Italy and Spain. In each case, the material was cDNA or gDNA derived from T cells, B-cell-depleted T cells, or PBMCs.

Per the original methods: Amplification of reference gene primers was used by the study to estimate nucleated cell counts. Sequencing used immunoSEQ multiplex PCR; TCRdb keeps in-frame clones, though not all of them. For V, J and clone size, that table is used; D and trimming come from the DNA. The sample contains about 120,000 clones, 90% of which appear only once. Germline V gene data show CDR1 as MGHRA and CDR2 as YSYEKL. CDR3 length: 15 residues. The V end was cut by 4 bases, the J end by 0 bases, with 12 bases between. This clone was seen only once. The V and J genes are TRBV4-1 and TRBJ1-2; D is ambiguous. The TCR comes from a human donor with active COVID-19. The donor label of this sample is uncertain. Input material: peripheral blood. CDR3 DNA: TGCGCCAGCAGCCCCCCCGGAGGAACTAACTATGGCTACACCTTC. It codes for CASSPPGGTNYGYTF.